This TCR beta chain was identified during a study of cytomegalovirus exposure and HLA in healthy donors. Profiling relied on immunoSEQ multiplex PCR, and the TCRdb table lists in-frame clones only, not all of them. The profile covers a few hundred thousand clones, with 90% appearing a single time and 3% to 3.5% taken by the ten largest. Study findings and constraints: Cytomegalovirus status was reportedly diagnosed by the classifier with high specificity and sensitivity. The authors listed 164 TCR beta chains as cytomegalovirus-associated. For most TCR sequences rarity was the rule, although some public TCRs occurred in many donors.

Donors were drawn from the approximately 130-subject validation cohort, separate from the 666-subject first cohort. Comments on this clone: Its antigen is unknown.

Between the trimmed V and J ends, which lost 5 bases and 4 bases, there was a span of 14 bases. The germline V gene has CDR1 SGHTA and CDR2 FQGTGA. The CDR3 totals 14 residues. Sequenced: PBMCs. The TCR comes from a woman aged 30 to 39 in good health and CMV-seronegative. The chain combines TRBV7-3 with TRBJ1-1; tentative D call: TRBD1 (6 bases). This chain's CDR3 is CASSPSRGSTEAFF. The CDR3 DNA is TGTGCCAGCAGCCCTTCCAGGGGATCCACTGAAGCTTTCTTT.